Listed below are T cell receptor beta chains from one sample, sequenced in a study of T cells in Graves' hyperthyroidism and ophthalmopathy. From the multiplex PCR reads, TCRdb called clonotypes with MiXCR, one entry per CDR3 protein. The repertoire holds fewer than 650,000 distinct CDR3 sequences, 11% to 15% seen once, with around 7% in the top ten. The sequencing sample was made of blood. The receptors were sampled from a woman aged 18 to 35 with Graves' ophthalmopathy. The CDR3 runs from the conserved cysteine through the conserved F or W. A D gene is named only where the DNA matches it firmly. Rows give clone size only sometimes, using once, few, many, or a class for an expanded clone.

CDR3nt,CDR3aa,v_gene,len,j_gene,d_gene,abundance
TGTGCCAGCAGCGTAGCCCCTAACAGGGGGGAAAATGAGCAGTTCTTC,CASSVAPNRGENEQFF,TRBV9,16,TRBJ2-1,TRBD1,many
TGTGCCACCATCCCCTCCCTAGCGGGAGGAGAGAATGAGCAGTTCTTC,CATIPSLAGGENEQFF,TRBV24-1,16,TRBJ2-1,TRBD2,.
TGTGCCAGCAGCAAAAGTGCAGATACGCAGTATTTT,CASSKSADTQYF,TRBV28,12,TRBJ2-3,.,many
TGTGCCAGCAGTTTGAGGCGGGCGGACGAGCAGTACTTC,CASSLRRADEQYF,TRBV27,13,TRBJ2-7,.,many
TGCGCCAGCAGGACAGGGTCCGGCACAGATACGCAGTATTTT,CASRTGSGTDTQYF,TRBV10-2,14,TRBJ2-3,TRBD1,.
TGTGCCAGCAGTTTAGCGACGGGAGTAGATCCCCCGTATTTT,CASSLATGVDPPYF,TRBV12-3/TRBV12-4,14,TRBJ2-3,.,many
TGTGCCAGTAGTATCGATGGGGATAGCTCCTACAATGAGCAGTTCTTC,CASSIDGDSSYNEQFF,TRBV19,16,TRBJ2-1,.,.
TGCAGCGCGAGTCGCGGGGCTACGAACACTGAAGCTTTCTTT,CSASRGATNTEAFF,TRBV29-1,14,TRBJ1-1,.,many
TGCGCCAGCAGCTTGGAGGGGACAGGGCCTGAAGCTTTCTTT,CASSLEGTGPEAFF,TRBV5-1,14,TRBJ1-1,TRBD1,many
TGTGCCAGCAGCACCGGGACAGGGCAAGTTGAGCAGTACTTC,CASSTGTGQVEQYF,TRBV7-8,14,TRBJ2-7,TRBD1,.
TGTGCCACCAGTGATTTGCTCGCGGAGCGGCAGTACTTC,CATSDLLAERQYF,TRBV24-1,13,TRBJ2-7,.,.
TGTGCCAGCAGCCCGGGACAGGGGGCCCTCTATGTGCCTGCCTTC,CASSPGQGALYVPAF,TRBV6-1,15,TRBJ1-2,TRBD1,.
TGTGCCAGCAGTGATCTGGGACTAGCGGGAGGGAGCTCCTACAATGAGCAGTTCTTC,CASSDLGLAGGSSYNEQFF,TRBV7-9,19,TRBJ2-1,TRBD2,many
TGCAGTGCTAGAGGGGACAGAACGGGACTAGCGGGAGTAAGCTCCTACAATGAGCAGTTCTTC,CSARGDRTGLAGVSSYNEQFF,TRBV20-1,21,TRBJ2-1,TRBD2,few
TGTGCCAGTAGTCACGGGACTTCGAACACTGAAGCTTTCTTT,CASSHGTSNTEAFF,TRBV19,14,TRBJ1-1,.,.
TGTGCCAGCAGGCCCGGGGGGGGGAACACCGGGGAGCTGTTTTTT,CASRPGGGNTGELFF,TRBV28,15,TRBJ2-2,TRBD2,many
TGTGCCAGCAGTTACTCGATGACGGGGGGCGCCCCCTACGAGCAGTACTTC,CASSYSMTGGAPYEQYF,TRBV6-6,17,TRBJ2-7,.,many
TGTGCCAGCAGCTTAAGGGCAGGGGGGTTGTGGGAGCAGTACTTC,CASSLRAGGLWEQYF,TRBV7-8,15,TRBJ2-7,.,many
TGTGCCAGCAGGGGGGGGACTAGCGTGGATACGCAGTATTTT,CASRGGTSVDTQYF,TRBV2,14,TRBJ2-3,TRBD2,many
TGTGCCAGCAGCTTGGGGCTGGGGCGGAGCACAGATACGCAGTATTTT,CASSLGLGRSTDTQYF,TRBV5-4,16,TRBJ2-3,.,few
TGTGCCAGCAGCCAAATGCTGTGGAATGAGCAGTTCTTC,CASSQMLWNEQFF,TRBV3-1,13,TRBJ2-1,.,many
TGCAGTGCGAGAGGGGCTAGCAGGGTCGGGGAGCTGTTTTTT,CSARGASRVGELFF,TRBV20-1,14,TRBJ2-2,.,few
TGTGCCAGCAGTCCCCGGGACGGCTATGGCTACACCTTC,CASSPRDGYGYTF,TRBV27,13,TRBJ1-2,.,.
TGTGCCAGCAGCTTGGCCTACAGGGATCAGGACACCGGGGAGCTGTTTTTT,CASSLAYRDQDTGELFF,TRBV5-8,17,TRBJ2-2,.,.
TGTGCCAGCAGTTCGACTAGCGGGGCCACGGAGCAGTACTTC,CASSSTSGATEQYF,TRBV28,14,TRBJ2-7,TRBD2,few
TGTGCCACCAGTGACCCGGGACAGCCGAACACTGAAGCTTTCTTT,CATSDPGQPNTEAFF,TRBV24-1,15,TRBJ1-1,TRBD1,few
TGTGCCAGCAAACTGCAGGGGGCCCAAAACATTCAGTACTTC,CASKLQGAQNIQYF,TRBV11-2,14,TRBJ2-4,TRBD1,many
TGTGCCAGCAGCCAAGACCAGCGGGAGTGGTACGAGCAGTACTTC,CASSQDQREWYEQYF,TRBV4-2,15,TRBJ2-7,TRBD2,.
TGTGCCATCAGTCGACTAGAGAACACCGGGGAGCTGTTTTTT,CAISRLENTGELFF,TRBV10-3,14,TRBJ2-2,.,few
TGTGCCAGCAGCCAAGAGGCTCAGGACGCGGGAGGGGGCAATGAGCAGTTCTTC,CASSQEAQDAGGGNEQFF,TRBV3-1,18,TRBJ2-1,TRBD2,.
TGTGCCAGCAGTGACTTTAGACAACTCACCGGGGAGCTGTTTTTT,CASSDFRQLTGELFF,TRBV25-1,15,TRBJ2-2,.,.
TGCGCCAGCAGCCAAGTTCTACAGGCCCTCCTCGGCTACAACTATGGCTACACCTTC,CASSQVLQALLGYNYGYTF,TRBV4-1,19,TRBJ1-2,.,few
TGCGCCAGCAGCTTGGAAGCGTACAGCTCCTACAATGAGCAGTTCTTC,CASSLEAYSSYNEQFF,TRBV5-1,16,TRBJ2-1,.,many
TGTGCTAGCAGCCGGGACAGGGGATCCGTGGATACGCAGTATTTT,CASSRDRGSVDTQYF,TRBV7-7,15,TRBJ2-3,TRBD1,many
TGTGCCAGCAGTTATGACCAATTTGGGACTGAAGCTTTCTTT,CASSYDQFGTEAFF,TRBV6-5,14,TRBJ1-1,.,few
TGTGCCAGCAGCTTATTCTACGCGGGGGTTTTCGCGCTGGACACTGAAGCTTTCTTT,CASSLFYAGVFALDTEAFF,TRBV7-2,19,TRBJ1-1,.,many
TGTGCCAGCAGTCATCCGGGACAGCTAAATGAAAAACTGTTTTTT,CASSHPGQLNEKLFF,TRBV6-1,15,TRBJ1-4,TRBD1,many
TGTGCCAGCAGTGAATCCGGGAGAATGTACAATGAGCAGTTCTTC,CASSESGRMYNEQFF,TRBV12-3/TRBV12-4,15,TRBJ2-1,.,few
TGTGCCAGTAAGCTACAGGGAAGTTATGGCTACACCTTC,CASKLQGSYGYTF,TRBV19,13,TRBJ1-2,.,.
TGTGCCAGCAGTGAACCCGACAGACCCTACGAGCAGTACTTC,CASSEPDRPYEQYF,TRBV25-1,14,TRBJ2-7,.,many
TGTGCCAGCAGCCAAGATTTGGTCGGGGACAACCTATCCTACGAGCAGTACTTC,CASSQDLVGDNLSYEQYF,TRBV4-2,18,TRBJ2-7,.,many
TGTGCCAGCAGTTTAGAGGGAGGGCAAGAGACCCAGTACTTC,CASSLEGGQETQYF,TRBV27,14,TRBJ2-5,TRBD2,many
TGTGCCAGCAGTCAAGGGAATAGCAATCAGCCCCAGTATTTT,CASSQGNSNQPQYF,TRBV6-1,14,TRBJ2-3,.,.
TGTGCCAGCTCACTACTAGCGGCCGCGAACACCGGGGAGCTGTTTTTT,CASSLLAAANTGELFF,TRBV18,16,TRBJ2-2,TRBD2,few
TGTGCCAGTAGTACACAGGGTCCTGGGGCCAACGTCCTGACTTTC,CASSTQGPGANVLTF,TRBV5-6,15,TRBJ2-6,.,few
TGTGCCAGCAGTTTATCGGGGACTCGCCGGGCCAGCTCCTACGAGCAGTACTTC,CASSLSGTRRASSYEQYF,TRBV27,18,TRBJ2-7,.,many
TGCGCCAGCAGCCCCGACAGTGTTAGAGCCGGCTACACCTTC,CASSPDSVRAGYTF,TRBV5-1,14,TRBJ1-2,.,many